What follows describes a single T cell receptor (beta chain). Germline V gene lookup returns CDR1 SNHLY and CDR2 FYNNEI. With V trimmed by 7 bases and J by 8 bases, 16 bases remained unmatched. This CDR3 contains 16 residues. TCRdb keeps only in-frame clones here, not all; method: immunoSEQ multiplex PCR. Here the sample spans 85,000 to 120,000 clones, about 90% being singletons. The sample is drawn from a study of T cell changes during pregnancy in multiple sclerosis. This clonotype was obtained from a female donor with multiple sclerosis, enrolled in a pregnancy study. The sequences come from peripheral blood, collected before pregnancy. The V gene is TRBV2, the J gene TRBJ2-4; 8 bases map to TRBD2. The CDR3 protein is CASKGGQRESWYIQYF. The CDR3 coding sequence is TGTGCCAGCAAAGGCGGCCAGCGGGAGAGTTGGTACATTCAGTACTTC.